This record covers a single T cell receptor (beta chain). This sample is part of a study of T-cell reconstitution after alpha-beta-depleted transplantation in children. Trimming at V came to 2 bases and at J to 1 base, leaving 20 bases not matched to a gene. Germline lookup yields CDR1 SGHRS and CDR2 YFSETQ. The CDR3 spans 21 residues. Preparing the TCRbeta library involved the use of unique molecular identifiers. TCRdb re-analysed the PCR reads in MiXCR, keeping a single row per CDR3 protein. The sample records 700,000 or so distinct CDR3 sequences, less than 15% being singletons. This clonotype was sampled from a girl aged 2 to 10 with congenital amegakaryocytic thrombocytopenia, due to receive a stem cell transplant. Sequencing was performed on PBMCs, taken before TCRalphabeta/CD19-depleted stem cell transplant. This sequence joins TRBV5-1 and TRBJ2-3, with TRBD2 matching over 9 bases. CDR3 DNA sequence: TGCGCCAGCAGCTTACAACCCTTCGCTAGCGGGGAAACTACTGGCACAGATACGCAGTATTTT. It specifies CASSLQPFASGETTGTDTQYF.